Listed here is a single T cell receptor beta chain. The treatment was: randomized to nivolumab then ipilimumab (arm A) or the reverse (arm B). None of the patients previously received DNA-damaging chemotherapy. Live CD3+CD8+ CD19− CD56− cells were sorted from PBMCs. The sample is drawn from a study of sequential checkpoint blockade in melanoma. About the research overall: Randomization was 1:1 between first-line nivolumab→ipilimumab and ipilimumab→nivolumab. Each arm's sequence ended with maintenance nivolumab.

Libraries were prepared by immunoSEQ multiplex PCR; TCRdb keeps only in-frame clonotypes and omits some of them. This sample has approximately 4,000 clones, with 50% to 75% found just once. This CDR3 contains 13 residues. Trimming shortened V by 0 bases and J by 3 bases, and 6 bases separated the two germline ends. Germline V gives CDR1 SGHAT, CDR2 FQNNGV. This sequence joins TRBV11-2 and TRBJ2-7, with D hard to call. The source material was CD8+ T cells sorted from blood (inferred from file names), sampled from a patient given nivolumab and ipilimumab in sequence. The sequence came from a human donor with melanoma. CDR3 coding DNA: TGTGCCAGCAGCTTAGATCACAGCTACGAGCAGTACTTC. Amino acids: CASSLDHSYEQYF.